This T cell receptor (beta chain) was documented in a study of spatial heterogeneity in lung cancer. V was cut by 0 bases and J by 6 bases, with 9 bases left in between. The CDR3 totals 13 residues. CDR1 is SGHTA, CDR2 FQGNSA, per germline. TCRdb re-called the 5' RACE reads through MiXCR, storing one row per CDR3 protein. This sample has roughly 8,000 distinct CDR3 sequences, with about 8.3% found just once. Time point described: sample taken at primary tumor resection. The authors sequenced whole RNA from tumor, nontumor lung or frozen PBMC without sorting. In this sample, this clonotype turned up a few times. Within a library made for alpha chains, this beta chain is off target, and its count is uninformative.

This rearrangement joins TRBV7-2 to TRBJ2-7, with a possible D match to TRBD1 (5 bases). The clonotype was recovered from a male donor with early-stage non-small cell lung cancer. This specimen consisted of PBMCs, obtained at surgery. DNA of the CDR3: TGTGCCAGCAGCTTAGCAGGGGCCCCCGAGCAGTACTTC. Amino acid sequence: CASSLAGAPEQYF.